This entry lists 28 T cell receptor beta chains sequenced from one sample in a study of T cell responses to AZD1222 COVID-19 vaccine. The data were produced by immunoSEQ multiplex PCR, yet TCRdb's version contains in-frame clones alone and is incomplete. The sample lists 95,000 to 130,000 clones; around nine tenths were seen once. Specimen: peripheral blood, collected 28 days after the second AZD1222 dose. These receptors came from an adult who received the AZD1222 COVID-19 vaccine.

This sequence joins TRBV19 and TRBJ1-5; D possibly corresponds to TRBD1 (5 bases). The CDR3 is made up of 16 amino acids. CDR1 and CDR2 (germline): LNHDA, SQIVND (reference sequence). The V gene lost 0 bases and the J gene lost 8 bases, with 17 bases spanning the gap. CDR3 DNA: TGTGCCAGTAGTATAGATCCGGGGACGGGTTTGGAGCCCCAGCATTTT. Its translation is CASSIDPGTGLEPQHF.

A single count supports this clone. This chain links TRBV7-2 with TRBJ2-1, with 9 bases that match TRBD2. Germline lookup yields CDR1 SGHTA and CDR2 FQGNSA. The CDR3 is 19 amino acids. The J segment lost 2 bases and the V segment lost 5 bases, leaving 16 bases of the junction unmatched. CDR3 region: CASSTSGGSGRGAYNEQFF. CDR3 bases: TGTGCCAGCAGCACTTCCGGGGGTAGCGGGAGAGGGGCCTACAATGAGCAGTTCTTC.

The V gene is TRBV27, the J gene TRBJ1-1; D may be TRBD1 (5 bases). This CDR3 comprises 14 residues. Looked up from germline, CDR1 is MNHEY and CDR2 is SMNVEV (reference sequence). Deletions cut 6 bases from V and 10 bases from J, with 21 bases between. The CDR3 here is CASRPPGRDRSAFF. CDR3 sequence (DNA): TGTGCCAGCAGACCCCCGGGACGAGATAGGTCAGCTTTCTTT.

The rearrangement uses TRBV27 and TRBJ1-1; 10 bases agree with TRBD1. V lost 4 bases, J lost 10 bases, and 15 bases stayed unmatched. Germline CDR1 reads MNHEY; CDR2 reads SMNVEV (reference sequence). This CDR3 comprises 16 residues. The CDR3 DNA sequence: TGTGCCAGCAGTTCCAAGACAGGGGGCCTAATTATTGGAGCTTTCTTT. It translates to CASSSKTGGLIIGAFF.

The rearrangement uses TRBV20-1 and TRBJ2-7; TRBD1 might be the D (5 bases). Germline loops: CDR1 DFQATT, CDR2 SNEGSKA (reference sequence). CDR3 length: 11 amino acids. The V gene lost 7 bases and the J gene lost 2 bases, with 9 bases spanning the gap. CDR3 nucleotide sequence: TGCAGTGAGCAGGGTCCCTACGAGCAGTACTTC. Translated, it gives CSEQGPYEQYF.

V gene TRBV27 combines with J gene TRBJ2-3; tentatively, D is TRBD2 (6 bases). Germline CDR1 and CDR2: MNHEY and SMNVEV (reference sequence). The CDR3 length is 15 residues. V was shortened by 3 bases and J by 6 bases, with 16 bases between the two germline ends. In DNA, the CDR3 is TGTGCCAGCAGTTTTATGGGGGTCCGGGGGGATACGCAGTATTTT. Protein product: CASSFMGVRGDTQYF.

This chain connects TRBV3-1 (or the pseudogene TRBV3-2) to TRBJ1-1; D ambiguous. The CDR3 has 16 residues. CDR1 and CDR2 from the germline V gene are LGHDT and YNNKEL (reference sequence). Trimming stripped 6 bases from V and 0 bases from J, with 17 bases between. CDR3 sequence reads: CASSRAPPPLNTEAFF. CDR3 bases: TGTGCCAGCAGTCGTGCCCCCCCGCCTCTGAACACTGAAGCTTTCTTT.

The chain has TRBV5-1 and TRBJ2-5; D gene ambiguous. Germline CDR1 is SGHRS and CDR2 is YFSETQ. The V end was cut by 1 base, the J end by 2 bases, with 12 bases between. The CDR3 is 15 amino acids. CDR3 in amino acids: CASSLSWADQETQYF. The CDR3 nucleotides read TGCGCCAGCAGCTTGAGTTGGGCGGATCAAGAGACCCAGTACTTC.

This chain uses TRBV21-1 with TRBJ1-5; no check of the table's D call, TRBD1, against the DNA was made. TRBV21-1 is a recognized pseudogene. This CDR3 comprises 13 residues. CDR3 in amino acids: CASSDRDNQPQHF. The CDR3 DNA is TGTGCCAGCAGCGACAGGGACAATCAGCCCCAGCATTTT.

CDR3 coding DNA: TGTGCCTGGCAGGGACACAATGAGCAGTTCTTC. Its translation is CAWQGHNEQFF. V and J are TRBV30 and TRBJ2-1, with D tentatively TRBD1 or TRBD2 (5 bases each). The CDR3 loop spans 11 amino acids. V lost 5 bases and J lost 5, with 7 bases in between. Germline V gene data show CDR1 as GTSNPN and CDR2 as SVGIG (reference sequence).

V gene TRBV7-9 combines with J gene TRBJ2-3, with D perhaps TRBD1 (5 bases). Germline-derived CDR1 and CDR2 are SEHNR and FQNEAQ (reference sequence). Trimming pared 10 bases from V and 6 bases from J, leaving 17 bases between. The CDR3 covers 13 residues. CDR3 bases: TGTGCCATCATGGGGCAGGTTTCGGATACGCAGTATTTT. This encodes CAIMGQVSDTQYF.

The chain combines TRBV2 with TRBJ1-5; maybe TRBD1 (5 bases). Trimming took off 7 bases at V and 0 bases at J, with 10 bases between the two ends. This CDR3 contains 14 residues. The germline CDR1 and CDR2 sequences are SNHLY and FYNNEI. CDR3 protein: CASTMTDSNQPQHF. CDR3 nucleotides: TGTGCCAGCACTATGACAGATAGCAATCAGCCCCAGCATTTT.

The V and J genes are TRBV4-1 and TRBJ2-2; possible D gene TRBD1, 6 bases. V dropped 4 bases and J dropped 2 bases, with 14 bases sitting between them. The CDR3 totals 16 residues. CDR1 MGHRA and CDR2 YSYEKL come from the germline V gene. The CDR3 DNA is TGCGCCAGCAGCCGCAAACAGGGTCTAAACACCGGGGAGCTGTTTTTT. Its protein is CASSRKQGLNTGELFF.

The V call is TRBV28, the J call TRBJ1-6; D might be TRBD1 (5 bases). The CDR3 has 15 residues. Germline V gene data show CDR1 as MDHEN and CDR2 as SYDVKM. The V gene lost 8 bases and the J gene lost 6 bases, with 17 bases spanning the gap. The CDR3 bases are TGTGCCAGCCGACAGTCCAGGGCGGGTAATTCACCCCTCCACTTT. Its protein product is CASRQSRAGNSPLHF.

This rearrangement joins TRBV24-1 to TRBJ2-1, with 7 bases matching TRBD2. V was clipped by 5 bases and J by 2 bases; unmatched bases: 5. Germline V lookup: CDR1 KGHDR, CDR2 SFDVKD. The CDR3 is made up of 15 amino acids. In nucleotides, the CDR3 is TGTGCCACCAGTGTCGCTAGCGGAGCCTACAATGAGCAGTTCTTC. Its protein product is CATSVASGAYNEQFF.

J is TRBJ1-2 and V is TRBV6-5; no firm D call. Deletions cut 6 bases from V and 3 bases from J, with 8 bases between. From germline, CDR1 is MNHEY and CDR2 SVGAGI. CDR3 size: 12 residues. The CDR3 loop is CASSAGDYGYTF. The CDR3, as DNA: TGTGCCAGCAGCGCCGGAGACTATGGCTACACCTTC.

In this sample, this clone turned up a few times. The chain combines TRBV5-5 with TRBJ1-2; the match to TRBD1 covers 8 bases. The CDR3 is 16 amino acids. CDR1 and CDR2 from the germline V gene are SGHKS and YYEKEE (reference sequence). V was clipped by 5 bases and J by 1 base; unmatched bases: 10. The CDR3 reads CASSYTTGGNNYGYTF. CDR3 DNA: TGTGCCAGCAGTTATACTACAGGGGGAAATAACTATGGCTACACCTTC.

This rearrangement joins TRBV27 to TRBJ2-7; the D gene is possibly TRBD2 (5 bases). CDR1 is MNHEY and CDR2 is SMNVEV in the germline V gene (reference sequence). V gave up 1 base and J gave up 1 base, with 11 bases separating them. The CDR3 runs 15 residues. DNA of the CDR3: TGTGCCAGCAGTTTATATGGCGGGCCATCCTACGAGCAGTACTTC. Its translation is CASSLYGGPSYEQYF.

The chain links TRBV11-2 to TRBJ2-7; D remains ambiguous. The CDR3 consists of 13 residues. The germline V gene has CDR1 SGHAT and CDR2 FQNNGV. The V end was cut by 3 bases, the J end by 2 bases, with 8 bases between. The CDR3 nucleotides are TGTGCCAGCAGCTTCGTGGAGACCTACGAGCAGTACTTC. This codes for CASSFVETYEQYF.

CDR3 residues: CASSSMAGGTNEKLFF. Here the CDR3 DNA reads TGTGCCAGCTCATCGATGGCGGGGGGGACTAATGAAAAACTGTTTTTT. This rearrangement joins TRBV18 to TRBJ1-4, with TRBD1 as a possible D gene (5 bases). Germline V gene lookup returns CDR1 KGHSH and CDR2 LQKENI. The CDR3 runs to 16 residues. V lost 5 bases, J lost 2 bases, and 15 bases lay in between.

The gene calls are TRBV27 and TRBJ2-1; 13 bases line up with TRBD2. V shed 6 bases, J shed 8 bases, and the junction held 13 bases outside the gene matches. Germline lookup yields CDR1 MNHEY and CDR2 SMNVEV (reference sequence). The CDR3 contains 17 residues. As DNA, the CDR3 is TGTGCCAGCAGCCCAACTAGACTAGCGGGAGGTAGCTATGAGCAGTTCTTC. Translating gives CASSPTRLAGGSYEQFF.

The chain combines TRBV9 with TRBJ1-1; 10 nucleotides align to TRBD1. The CDR3 extends over 15 amino acids. After removal of 3 bases from V and 6 bases from J, the junction contained 8 bases not matched to a gene. Germline V CDR1 and CDR2: SGDLS, YYNGEE. This CDR3 is CASSGGPGQGSEAFF. CDR3 nucleotide sequence: TGTGCCAGCAGCGGGGGACCGGGACAGGGGTCTGAAGCTTTCTTT.

The chain uses TRBV5-8 and TRBJ2-6; 8 bases are shared with TRBD1. The CDR3 extends over 15 amino acids. V gave up 2 bases and J gave up 2 bases; unmatched junction bases: 0. Germline-derived CDR1 and CDR2 are SGHTS and YDEGEE. CDR3 in amino acids: CASSLQGAGANVLTF. The CDR3 DNA reads as TGTGCCAGCAGCTTACAGGGGGCTGGGGCCAACGTCCTGACTTTC.

The J gene is TRBJ1-1, the V gene TRBV19; D gene unclear. V lost 9 bases, J lost 10 bases, and 12 bases lay in between. From germline, CDR1 is LNHDA and CDR2 SQIVND (reference sequence). The CDR3 is 10 amino acids. CDR3 coding DNA: TGTGCCAGCAAGGGCCCCGGAGCTTTCTTT. Protein product: CASKGPGAFF.

The chain carries TRBV28 and TRBJ2-1, with D possibly being TRBD2 (6 bases). From germline, CDR1 is MDHEN and CDR2 SYDVKM. Deletions cut 2 bases from V and 14 bases from J, with 19 bases between. The CDR3 contains 14 residues. DNA of the CDR3: TGTGCCAGCAGTTTAGGGGGAAGACGGGAGTTTAAGTTCTTC. Encoded protein: CASSLGGRREFKFF.

This clone was detected once. The V gene is TRBV9, the J gene TRBJ2-1; the D gene is possibly TRBD1 (8 bases). V lost 4 bases, J lost 10 bases, and 18 bases lay in between. Germline loops: CDR1 SGDLS, CDR2 YYNGEE. This CDR3 region has 14 residues. The CDR3 bases are TGTGCCAGCAGCTTACGGGACAGGACTAGAGAGCAGTTCTTC. Its translation: CASSLRDRTREQFF.

The genes are TRBV6-5 and TRBJ1-1; D is unresolved. The CDR3 is 13 residues long. Germline loops: CDR1 MNHEY, CDR2 SVGAGI. The germline V and J ends were trimmed by 7 bases and 2 bases, with 11 bases remaining between them. In DNA form, the CDR3 reads TGTGCCAGCAACGGCGGCGGAAACACTGAAGCTTTCTTT. Residues: CASNGGGNTEAFF.

The rearrangement uses TRBV6-6 and TRBJ1-1, with a possible D match to TRBD1 (6 bases). Per germline, CDR1 MNHNY and CDR2 SVGAGI (reference sequence). There are 13 residues in the CDR3. Trimming took 8 bases from V and 0 from J, leaving 10 bases between them. The CDR3, as DNA: TGTGCCAGCCAGGGGCCCATGAACACTGAAGCTTTCTTT. This gives the protein CASQGPMNTEAFF.